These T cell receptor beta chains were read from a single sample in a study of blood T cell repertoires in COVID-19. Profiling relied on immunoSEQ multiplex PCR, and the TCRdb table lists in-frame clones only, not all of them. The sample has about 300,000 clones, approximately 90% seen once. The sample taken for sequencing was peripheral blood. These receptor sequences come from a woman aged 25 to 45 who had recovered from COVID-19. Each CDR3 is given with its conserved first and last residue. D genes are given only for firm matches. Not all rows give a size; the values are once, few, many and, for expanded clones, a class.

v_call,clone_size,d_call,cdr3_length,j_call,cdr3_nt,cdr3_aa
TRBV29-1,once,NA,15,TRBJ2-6,TGCAGCGTTGGACAGTCGAGTTCTGGGGCCAACGTCCTGACTTTC,CSVGQSSSGANVLTF
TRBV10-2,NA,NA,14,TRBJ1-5,TGCGCCAGCAGTGAGTCGACTCGAGCAGGGGCCCAGCATTTT,CASSESTRAGAQHF
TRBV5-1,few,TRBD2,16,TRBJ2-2,TGCGCCAGCGGCGGACTAGCGGGGGGTAACACCGGGGAGCTGTTTTTT,CASGGLAGGNTGELFF
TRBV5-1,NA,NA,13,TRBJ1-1,TGCGCCAGCTCGCCGGGTTGGGTCACTGAAGCTTTCTTT,CASSPGWVTEAFF
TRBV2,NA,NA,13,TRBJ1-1,TGTGCCAGCAGTGCGTTCAGGAACACTGAAGCTTTCTTT,CASSAFRNTEAFF
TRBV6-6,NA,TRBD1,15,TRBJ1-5,TGTGCCAGCAGTTTCGGACAGGGGAGCAATCAGCCCCAGCATTTT,CASSFGQGSNQPQHF
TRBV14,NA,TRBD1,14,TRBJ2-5,TGTGCCAGCAGCCAAAGTGGGACAGGAGAGACCCAGTACTTC,CASSQSGTGETQYF
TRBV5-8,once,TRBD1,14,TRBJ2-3,TGTGCCAGCAGCTTAAAGGGGGCAGGAGATACGCAGTATTTT,CASSLKGAGDTQYF
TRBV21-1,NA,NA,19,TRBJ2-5,TGTGCCAGCAGCCACCGACAGACGCCAAGAGACCCAGTAGGGGAGACCCAGTACTTC,CASSHRQTPRDPVGETQYF
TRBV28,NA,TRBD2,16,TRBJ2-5,TGTGCCAGCGCGGGGACTAGCGGGGGGGACTTAGAGACCCAGTACTTC,CASAGTSGGDLETQYF
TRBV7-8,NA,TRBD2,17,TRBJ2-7,TGTGCCAGCAGCTGGGGACTAGCGGGGGGGAGCTCCTACGAGCAGTACTTC,CASSWGLAGGSSYEQYF
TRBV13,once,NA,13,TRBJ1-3,TGTGCCAGCAGCACGGGACTCTTAAACACCATATATTTT,CASSTGLLNTIYF
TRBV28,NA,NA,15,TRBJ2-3,TGTGCCAGCAGTTTCGGCGGCCCTAGCACAGATACGCAGTATTTT,CASSFGGPSTDTQYF
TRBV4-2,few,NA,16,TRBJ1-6,TGTGCCAGCAGCCAAGAGGAGGGAAGGTCTAATTCACCCCTCCACTTT,CASSQEEGRSNSPLHF
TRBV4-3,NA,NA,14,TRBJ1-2,TGCGCCAGCAGCCAAGATTCGGGTAACTATGGCTACACCTTC,CASSQDSGNYGYTF
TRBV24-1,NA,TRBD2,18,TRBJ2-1,TGTGCCACCAGTGACCCGGGACTAGCGGGGGGGCCCCACAATGAGCAGTTCTTC,CATSDPGLAGGPHNEQFF
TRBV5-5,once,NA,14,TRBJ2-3,TGTGCCAGCAGCTTACTAGTAGGAACAGATACGCAGTATTTT,CASSLLVGTDTQYF
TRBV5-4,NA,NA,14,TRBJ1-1,TGTGCCAGCGGAACGACAATCATGAACACTGAAGCTTTCTTT,CASGTTIMNTEAFF
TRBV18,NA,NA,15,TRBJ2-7,TGTGCCAGCTCACACGACTCCTCAAGCTCCTACGAGCAGTACTTC,CASSHDSSSSYEQYF
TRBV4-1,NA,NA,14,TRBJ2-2,TGCGCCAGCAGCCAACCCACAAACACCGGGGAGCTGTTTTTT,CASSQPTNTGELFF
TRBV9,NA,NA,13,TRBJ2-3,TGTGCCAGCAGCCCCCCATCGCGAAATACGCAGTATTTT,CASSPPSRNTQYF
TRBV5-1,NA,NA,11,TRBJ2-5,TGCGCCAGCAGCGCGCCCGGGACCCAGTACTTC,CASSAPGTQYF
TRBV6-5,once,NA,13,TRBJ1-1,TGTGCCAGCACCCCAAGCGGGACCGCTGAAGCTTTCTTT,CASTPSGTAEAFF
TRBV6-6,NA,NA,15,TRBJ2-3,TGTGCCAGCACCAAGGAGGCTTGGGACACAGATACGCAGTATTTT,CASTKEAWDTDTQYF
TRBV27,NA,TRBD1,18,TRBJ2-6,TGTGCCAGTAGTAGAAGGGACAGGGTAGCCTCTGGGGCCAACGTCCTGACTTTC,CASSRRDRVASGANVLTF
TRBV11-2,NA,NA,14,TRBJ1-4,TGTGCCAGCAGCTTGGGCAGGGATTACGAAAAACTGTTTTTT,CASSLGRDYEKLFF
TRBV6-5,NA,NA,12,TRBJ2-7,TGTGCCAGCAGCTGGACAGCTTACGAGCAGTACTTC,CASSWTAYEQYF
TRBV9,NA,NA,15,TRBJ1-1,TGTGCCAGCAGCGTGGAGACAGCCGCGAACACTGAAGCTTTCTTT,CASSVETAANTEAFF
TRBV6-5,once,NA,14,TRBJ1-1,TGTGCCAGCAGTTACTCGACTTTGAGCACTGAAGCTTTCTTT,CASSYSTLSTEAFF
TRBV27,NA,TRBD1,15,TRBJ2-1,TGTGCCAGCAGTTGGGGACAGCCTCCTTTCAATGAGCAGTTCTTC,CASSWGQPPFNEQFF
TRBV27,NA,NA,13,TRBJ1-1,TGTGCCAGCAGTTTAAGGGGGAACACTGAAGCTTTCTTT,CASSLRGNTEAFF
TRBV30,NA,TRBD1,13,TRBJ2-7,TGTGCCTGGGCCGGGACAGGGTTATCCGAGCAGTACTTC,CAWAGTGLSEQYF
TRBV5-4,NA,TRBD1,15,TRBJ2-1,TGTGCCAGCAGCTTGGGACAGGGGTCCTACAATGAGCAGTTCTTC,CASSLGQGSYNEQFF
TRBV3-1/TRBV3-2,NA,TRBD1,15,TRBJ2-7,TGTGCCAGCAGCTCCCAATGGACAGGCTCCTACGAGCAGTACTTC,CASSSQWTGSYEQYF
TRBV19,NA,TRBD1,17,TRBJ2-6,TGTGCCAGTAGTATGGGGACAGGGGGTTCTGGGGCCAACGTCCTGACTTTC,CASSMGTGGSGANVLTF
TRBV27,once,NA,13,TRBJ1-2,TGTGCCAGCAGTTTGGAGGGGAACTATGGCTACACCTTC,CASSLEGNYGYTF
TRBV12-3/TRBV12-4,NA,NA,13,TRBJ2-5,TGTGCCAGCACTTTCGAGGGGGAAGAGACCCAGTACTTC,CASTFEGEETQYF
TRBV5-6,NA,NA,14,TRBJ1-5,TGTGCCAGCAGCTTGGCGGGCGGGGGTCAGCCCCAGCATTTT,CASSLAGGGQPQHF
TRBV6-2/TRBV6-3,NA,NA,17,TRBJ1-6,TGTGCCAGCAGTTACCGGGACACGAGCTCCTATAATTCACCCCTCCACTTT,CASSYRDTSSYNSPLHF
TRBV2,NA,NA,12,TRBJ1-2,TGTGCCAGCAGAGCACGGGTAGATGGCTACACCTTC,CASRARVDGYTF
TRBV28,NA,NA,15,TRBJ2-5,TGTGCCAGCATGAGGCTCGGGGTGGATGGAGAGACCCAGTACTTC,CASMRLGVDGETQYF
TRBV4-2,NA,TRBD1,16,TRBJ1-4,TGTGCCAGCAGCGTCCACTTGGGACAGACTAATGAAAAACTGTTTTTT,CASSVHLGQTNEKLFF
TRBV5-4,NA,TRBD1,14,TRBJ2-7,TGTGCCAGCAGCTTCAGACAGGGATCCTACGAGCAGTACTTC,CASSFRQGSYEQYF
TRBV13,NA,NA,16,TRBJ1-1,TGTGCCAGCAGCTCCCTTGGGCCCGGGGGGGGCACTGAAGCTTTCTTT,CASSSLGPGGGTEAFF
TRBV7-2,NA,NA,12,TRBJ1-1,TGTGCCAGCAGGGCCAGCGGACTTGAAGCTTTCTTT,CASRASGLEAFF
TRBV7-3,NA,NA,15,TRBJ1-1,TGTGCCAGCAGCTTACGACCAGACATGAACACTGAAGCTTTCTTT,CASSLRPDMNTEAFF
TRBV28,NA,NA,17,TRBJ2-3,TGTGCCAGCAGTCCCAGGGGGACTCTAACCCGGACAGATACGCAGTATTTT,CASSPRGTLTRTDTQYF
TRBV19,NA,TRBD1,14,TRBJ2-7,TGTGCCAGTAGTATCGGGTTAGGGGGCAACGAGCAGTACTTC,CASSIGLGGNEQYF
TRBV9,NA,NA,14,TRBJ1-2,TGTGCCAGCAGCGTATCAATGGGGAGTTATGGCTACACCTTC,CASSVSMGSYGYTF
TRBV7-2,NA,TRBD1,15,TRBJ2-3,TGTGCCAGCAGCTCCGACAGGGGGCGCACAGATACGCAGTATTTT,CASSSDRGRTDTQYF
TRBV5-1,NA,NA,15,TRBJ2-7,TGCGCCAGCAGCTTGTTGGGCAGGGAAAAACACGAGCAGTACTTC,CASSLLGREKHEQYF
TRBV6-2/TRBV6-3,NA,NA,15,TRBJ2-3,TGTGCCAGCAGTTCCGCCGGACAGCGCACAGATACGCAGTATTTT,CASSSAGQRTDTQYF
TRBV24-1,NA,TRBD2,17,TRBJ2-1,TGTGCCACCAGTGATTTGCAGGGTAGCGGGGGGGCCGGTGAGCAGTTCTTC,CATSDLQGSGGAGEQFF
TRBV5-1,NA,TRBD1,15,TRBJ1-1,TGCGCCAGCAGCTCTGGACAGGGGGTCGGCACTGAAGCTTTCTTT,CASSSGQGVGTEAFF